These 24 T cell receptor beta chains came from one sample sequenced in a study of post-analysis software for immune sequencing data. For these receptors, no antigen is known. Unique molecular identifiers featured in each of the TCR beta cDNA libraries. TCRdb processed the PCR reads anew with MiXCR; each CDR3 protein has one entry. Among approximately 630,000 distinct CDR3 sequences listed, 55% to 70% were seen once. Findings and limits, study-wide: Included in a set of roughly five TRBV segments more frequent in patients than controls were TRBV5-6, TRBV5-1 and TRBV20-1.

What was sequenced was blood. These receptors were taken from a girl aged 2 to 10 with multiple sclerosis.

The rearrangement uses TRBV27 and TRBJ2-1; TRBD2 matches at 9 bases. The CDR3 has 14 residues. Losses at the gene ends were 8 bases for V and 8 bases for J; bases not matched to a gene: 10. Per the germline V gene, CDR1 is MNHEY and CDR2 is SMNVEV (reference sequence). CDR3 DNA sequence: TGTGCCAGCGGTCCCGGGACTAGCTTCTATGAGCAGTTCTTC. It specifies CASGPGTSFYEQFF.

V and J are TRBV5-1 and TRBJ2-1, with D maybe TRBD2 (6 bases). The V and J ends lost 0 bases and 5 bases respectively, with 15 bases between them. The CDR3 is 16 residues long. Germline V gene lookup returns CDR1 SGHRS and CDR2 YFSETQ. The CDR3 DNA follows: TGCGCCAGCAGCTTGGACGGCGGGATGCCACACAATGAGCAGTTCTTC. This codes for CASSLDGGMPHNEQFF.

The V call is TRBV27, the J call TRBJ2-1; 7 bases agree with TRBD2. The CDR3 is 13 residues long. Per germline, CDR1 MNHEY and CDR2 SMNVEV (reference sequence). With 3 bases clipped from V and 10 bases from J, the junction kept 6 bases outside the gene matches. The CDR3 sequence is CASSFGLVREQFF. CDR3 coding DNA: TGTGCCAGCAGTTTCGGACTAGTACGAGAGCAGTTCTTC.

This clonotype showed up just a few times. The chain carries TRBV5-5 and TRBJ2-1, with TRBD2 matching over 9 bases. The V gene end was trimmed by 4 bases and the J gene end by 8 bases; junction bases not matched to a gene: 10. Germline CDR1 is SGHKS and CDR2 is YYEKEE (reference sequence). This CDR3 spans 15 amino acids. The CDR3 nucleotides read TGTGCCAGCAGCCTTACCGGGACTAGCTCCCATGAGCAGTTCTTC. As protein: CASSLTGTSSHEQFF. Based on the CDR3 plus reference TRBV5-5 and TRBJ2-1, the full variable domain is DAGVTQSPTHLIKTRGQQVTLRCSPISGHKSVSWYQQVLGQGPQFIFQYYEKEERGRGNFPDRFSARQFPNYSSELNVNALLLGDSALYLCASSLTGTSSHEQFFGPGTRLTVL.

The V call is TRBV5-1, the J call TRBJ1-4, with D perhaps matching TRBD1 (5 bases). Trimming cost V 4 bases and J 8 bases, with 12 bases left between them. This CDR3 is 13 amino acids long. Germline V gene lookup returns CDR1 SGHRS and CDR2 YFSETQ. As DNA, the CDR3 is TGCGCCAGCAGCACGGGACTCCGAGAAAAACTGTTTTTT. Protein sequence: CASSTGLREKLFF. The variable domain in full, with the rest retrieved from reference TRBV5-1 and TRBJ1-4, is KAGVTQTPRYLIKTRGQQVTLSCSPISGHRSVSWYQQTPGQGLQFLFEYFSETQRNKGNFPGRFSGRQFSNSRSEMNVSTLELGDSALYLCASSTGLREKLFFGSGTQLSVL.

This clonotype has a handful of counts. The chain joins TRBV20-1 to TRBJ2-1; TRBD1 matches 9 bases. CDR3 length: 13 residues. The junction had 2 bases not matched to a gene; V was cut back by 3 bases and J by 5 bases. Germline loops: CDR1 DFQATT, CDR2 SNEGSKA (reference sequence). This chain's CDR3 is CSARDRGNNEQFF. As DNA, the CDR3 is TGCAGTGCTAGGGACAGGGGAAACAATGAGCAGTTCTTC.

The gene calls are TRBV7-2 and TRBJ2-7; D gene unclear. The germline V gene has CDR1 SGHTA and CDR2 FQGNSA. CDR3 length equals 19 residues. Trimming took 2 bases from V and 1 from J, leaving 24 bases between them. The CDR3 nucleotides are TGTGCCAGCAGCTTACAAGCGATAGGTGGTCAGTTCCTTTCCTACGAGCAGTACTTC. Protein sequence: CASSLQAIGGQFLSYEQYF.

This chain links TRBV6-5 with TRBJ2-3; 12 nucleotides line up with TRBD2. Germline assignment: CDR1 MNHEY and CDR2 SVGAGI. The CDR3 loop spans 16 amino acids. V lost 2 bases, J lost 4 bases, and 4 bases stayed unmatched. The CDR3 DNA sequence: TGTGCCAGCAGTTACAAGCGACTAGCGGGAGCAGATACGCAGTATTTT. It codes for CASSYKRLAGADTQYF.

The CDR3 protein is CASKGINEQFF. CDR3 coding DNA: TGTGCCAGCAAGGGGATAAATGAGCAGTTCTTC. The chain recombines TRBV6-6 with TRBJ2-1; possible D gene TRBD1, 5 bases. Looked up from germline, CDR1 is MNHNY and CDR2 is SVGAGI (reference sequence). V shed 7 bases and J shed 7 bases, with 8 bases lying between them. This CDR3 has 11 amino acids.

This chain joins TRBV6-5 and TRBJ2-3; D not resolved. Germline V gives CDR1 MNHEY, CDR2 SVGAGI. The CDR3 consists of 15 residues. The germline V and J ends were trimmed by 0 bases and 1 base, with 8 bases remaining between them. The CDR3 coding sequence is TGTGCCAGCAGTTACTCGTACCATCGCACAGATACGCAGTATTTT. This encodes CASSYSYHRTDTQYF.

The chain has TRBV7-3 and TRBJ2-1; 7 bases fit TRBD2. The CDR3 sequence is 18 residues long. Germline-derived CDR1 and CDR2 are SGHTA and FQGTGA. Trimming at V came to 3 bases and at J to 0 bases, leaving 11 bases not matched to a gene. CDR3 residues: CASSFSTSSTSSYNEQFF. The CDR3 DNA is TGTGCCAGCAGCTTCTCGACTAGCTCCACGAGCTCCTACAATGAGCAGTTCTTC.

This clonotype was picked up a small number of times. The genes are TRBV6-5 and TRBJ1-1; D ambiguous. The CDR3 loop spans 12 amino acids. Per the germline V gene, CDR1 is MNHEY and CDR2 is SVGAGI. Between the trimmed V and J ends, which lost 3 bases and 5 bases, there was a span of 7 bases. CDR3 bases: TGTGCCAGCAGTTATGTCGGGACTGAAGCTTTCTTT. It yields the protein CASSYVGTEAFF.

The rearrangement joins TRBV7-3 to TRBJ2-5, with TRBD2 identical over 8 bases. CDR1 is SGHTA and CDR2 is FQGTGA in the germline V gene. This CDR3 has 14 residues. V lost 4 bases, J lost 11 bases, and 12 bases stayed unmatched. Here the CDR3 DNA reads TGTGCCAGCAGCTCGGCTAGCGGGCTCAATGAGCAGTACTTC. It encodes CASSSASGLNEQYF. The complete variable domain, with remaining parts taken from reference TRBV7-3 and TRBJ2-5, reads GAGVSQTPSNKVTEKGKYVELRCDPISGHTALYWYRQSLGQGPEFLIYFQGTGAADDSGLPNDRFFAVRPEGSVSTLKIQRTERGDSAVYLCASSSASGLNEQYFGPGTRLLVL.

This clonotype was seen only a few times. The V gene is TRBV20-1, the J gene TRBJ2-5; D might be TRBD2 (7 bases). The germline V gene has CDR1 DFQATT and CDR2 SNEGSKA (reference sequence). Deletions cut 1 base from V and 2 bases from J, with 17 bases between. This CDR3 has 16 amino acids. The CDR3 region is CSARGGGRVDQETQYF. The CDR3 DNA reads TGCAGTGCTAGAGGGGGGGGGCGCGTGGATCAAGAGACCCAGTACTTC.

Turning to this clonotype: Relative to the germline gene, one junction end is altered; a read error may explain this. The rearrangement uses TRBV4-1 and TRBJ2-3; 11 nucleotides line up with TRBD2. Germline-derived CDR1 and CDR2 are MGHRA and YSYEKL. This CDR3 comprises 17 residues. CDR3 residues: CASSQFPGTSGTDTRYF. CDR3 DNA sequence: TGCGCCAGCAGCCAATTTCCTGGGACTAGCGGCACAGATACGCGGTATTTT.

V is TRBV27 and J is TRBJ2-3; D is unresolved. CDR1 is MNHEY and CDR2 is SMNVEV in the germline V gene (reference sequence). The V end lost 2 bases, the J end lost 3 bases, and 6 bases lay between the germline ends. This CDR3 has 13 residues. The CDR3 DNA reads TGTGCCAGCAGTTTAATCGTTACAGATACGCAGTATTTT. Its translation: CASSLIVTDTQYF.

This chain joins TRBV5-1 and TRBJ2-3; D not certain. Germline CDR1 SGHRS, CDR2 YFSETQ. The CDR3 is 15 residues long. V dropped 4 bases and J dropped 0 bases, with 12 bases sitting between them. The CDR3 loop is CASSVLPGSTDTQYF. The CDR3 DNA is TGCGCCAGCAGCGTGTTACCGGGTAGCACAGATACGCAGTATTTT.

In this sample, this clonotype turned up a few times. V gene TRBV13 combines with J gene TRBJ1-2, with D unclear. The CDR3 spans 11 residues. CDR1 and CDR2 (germline): PRHDT, FYEKMQ (reference sequence). V lost 3 bases, J lost 7 bases, and 6 bases lay in between. The CDR3 region has the DNA TGTGCCAGCAGCTTCGGGCGTGGCTACACCTTC. This sequence encodes CASSFGRGYTF.

The rearrangement uses TRBV7-2 and TRBJ2-5; D gene uncertain. Germline lookup yields CDR1 SGHTA and CDR2 FQGNSA. The CDR3 spans 13 residues. V was cut by 4 bases and J by 3 bases, with 9 bases left in between. The CDR3 nucleotides read TGTGCCAGCAGCTCGCCCCCTGAAGAGACCCAGTACTTC. Its translation: CASSSPPEETQYF.

This clonotype was seen just once. This CDR3 is CATSTLTGAHTQYF. CDR3 bases: TGTGCCACCAGCACATTGACAGGGGCGCATACGCAGTATTTT. V usage is TRBV15 and J usage is TRBJ2-3; 8 bases agree with TRBD1. CDR1 and CDR2 from the germline V gene are LNHNV and YYDKDF (reference sequence). V lost 4 bases and J lost 7; bases outside the gene matches: 7. This CDR3 is built from 14 residues.

The V and J genes are TRBV29-1 and TRBJ2-3; D gene uncertain. The germline V gene has CDR1 SQVTM and CDR2 ANQGSEA. CDR3 size: 13 residues. Deletions cut 6 bases from V and 4 bases from J, with 14 bases between. DNA for the CDR3: TGCAGCGTATCCGGAATCGGCCCAGATACGCAGTATTTT. Translation: CSVSGIGPDTQYF.

The V and J genes are TRBV11-1 and TRBJ1-1, with D perhaps TRBD1 (5 bases). V was trimmed by 2 bases and J by 1 base, leaving 8 bases between them. This CDR3 spans 14 amino acids. In germline, CDR1 is SGHAT, CDR2 FQDESV (reference sequence). The CDR3: CASSLYDRNTEAFF. The CDR3 nucleotides are TGTGCCAGCAGCTTATACGACAGGAACACTGAAGCTTTCTTT.

This rearrangement joins TRBV6-5 to TRBJ2-5, with TRBD1 matching 8 bases. Trimming took 0 bases from V and 5 from J; bases not matched to a gene: 2. CDR3 length: 14 amino acids. CDR1 is MNHEY, CDR2 SVGAGI, per germline. The CDR3 DNA reads as TGTGCCAGCAGTTACTCGACAGGGGAGGAGACCCAGTACTTC. This translates into CASSYSTGEETQYF.

The chain has TRBV7-2 and TRBJ2-7; D may be TRBD1 (5 bases). Germline V gene sequence: CDR1 SGHTA, CDR2 FQGNSA. Trimming shortened V by 2 bases and J by 0 bases, and 8 bases separated the two germline ends. CDR3 length: 14 amino acids. CDR3 bases: TGTGCCAGCAGCTTAAGCAGGGTCTCCTACGAGCAGTACTTC. This translates into CASSLSRVSYEQYF. The variable domain in full, with the rest retrieved from reference TRBV7-2 and TRBJ2-7, is GAGVSQSPSNKVTEKGKDVELRCDPISGHTALYWYRQSLGQGLEFLIYFQGNSAPDKSGLPSDRFSAERTGGSVSTLTIQRTQQEDSAVYLCASSLSRVSYEQYFGPGTRLTVT.